Sequencing of this T cell receptor (beta chain) was carried out in a study of shared clonotypes between healthy human individuals. This clone came up once. Its antigen is unidentified. CD45RO-negative, CCR7-positively selected cells formed the naive CD8 fraction, excluding terminally differentiated effector memory CD45RA+ cells. Study-wide results and limits: Read depth was anticipated to influence clonotype sharing among donors. Although depth was large, rarefaction showed that sequencing of the sorted subsets was incomplete.

Sequencing used immunoSEQ multiplex PCR; TCRdb keeps in-frame clones, though not all of them. The repertoire includes around 2,000,000 clones, about 93% of them detected once, and 1.5% to 2% sits in the top ten. There are 14 residues in the CDR3. The V end lost 5 bases, the J end lost 4 bases, and 14 bases lay between the germline ends. From germline, CDR1 is MNHEY and CDR2 SMNVEV (reference sequence). Material for sequencing was naive CD8+ T cells from PBMCs. The receptor comes from a man aged 18-30 years in good health. Some clones in this sample may be carry-over from other donors' samples. V gene TRBV27 combines with J gene TRBJ1-2, with D tentatively TRBD1 (6 bases). In nucleotides, the CDR3 is TGTGCCAGCAGTCCGTTGGGGGACATCTATGGCTACACCTTC. It specifies CASSPLGDIYGYTF.